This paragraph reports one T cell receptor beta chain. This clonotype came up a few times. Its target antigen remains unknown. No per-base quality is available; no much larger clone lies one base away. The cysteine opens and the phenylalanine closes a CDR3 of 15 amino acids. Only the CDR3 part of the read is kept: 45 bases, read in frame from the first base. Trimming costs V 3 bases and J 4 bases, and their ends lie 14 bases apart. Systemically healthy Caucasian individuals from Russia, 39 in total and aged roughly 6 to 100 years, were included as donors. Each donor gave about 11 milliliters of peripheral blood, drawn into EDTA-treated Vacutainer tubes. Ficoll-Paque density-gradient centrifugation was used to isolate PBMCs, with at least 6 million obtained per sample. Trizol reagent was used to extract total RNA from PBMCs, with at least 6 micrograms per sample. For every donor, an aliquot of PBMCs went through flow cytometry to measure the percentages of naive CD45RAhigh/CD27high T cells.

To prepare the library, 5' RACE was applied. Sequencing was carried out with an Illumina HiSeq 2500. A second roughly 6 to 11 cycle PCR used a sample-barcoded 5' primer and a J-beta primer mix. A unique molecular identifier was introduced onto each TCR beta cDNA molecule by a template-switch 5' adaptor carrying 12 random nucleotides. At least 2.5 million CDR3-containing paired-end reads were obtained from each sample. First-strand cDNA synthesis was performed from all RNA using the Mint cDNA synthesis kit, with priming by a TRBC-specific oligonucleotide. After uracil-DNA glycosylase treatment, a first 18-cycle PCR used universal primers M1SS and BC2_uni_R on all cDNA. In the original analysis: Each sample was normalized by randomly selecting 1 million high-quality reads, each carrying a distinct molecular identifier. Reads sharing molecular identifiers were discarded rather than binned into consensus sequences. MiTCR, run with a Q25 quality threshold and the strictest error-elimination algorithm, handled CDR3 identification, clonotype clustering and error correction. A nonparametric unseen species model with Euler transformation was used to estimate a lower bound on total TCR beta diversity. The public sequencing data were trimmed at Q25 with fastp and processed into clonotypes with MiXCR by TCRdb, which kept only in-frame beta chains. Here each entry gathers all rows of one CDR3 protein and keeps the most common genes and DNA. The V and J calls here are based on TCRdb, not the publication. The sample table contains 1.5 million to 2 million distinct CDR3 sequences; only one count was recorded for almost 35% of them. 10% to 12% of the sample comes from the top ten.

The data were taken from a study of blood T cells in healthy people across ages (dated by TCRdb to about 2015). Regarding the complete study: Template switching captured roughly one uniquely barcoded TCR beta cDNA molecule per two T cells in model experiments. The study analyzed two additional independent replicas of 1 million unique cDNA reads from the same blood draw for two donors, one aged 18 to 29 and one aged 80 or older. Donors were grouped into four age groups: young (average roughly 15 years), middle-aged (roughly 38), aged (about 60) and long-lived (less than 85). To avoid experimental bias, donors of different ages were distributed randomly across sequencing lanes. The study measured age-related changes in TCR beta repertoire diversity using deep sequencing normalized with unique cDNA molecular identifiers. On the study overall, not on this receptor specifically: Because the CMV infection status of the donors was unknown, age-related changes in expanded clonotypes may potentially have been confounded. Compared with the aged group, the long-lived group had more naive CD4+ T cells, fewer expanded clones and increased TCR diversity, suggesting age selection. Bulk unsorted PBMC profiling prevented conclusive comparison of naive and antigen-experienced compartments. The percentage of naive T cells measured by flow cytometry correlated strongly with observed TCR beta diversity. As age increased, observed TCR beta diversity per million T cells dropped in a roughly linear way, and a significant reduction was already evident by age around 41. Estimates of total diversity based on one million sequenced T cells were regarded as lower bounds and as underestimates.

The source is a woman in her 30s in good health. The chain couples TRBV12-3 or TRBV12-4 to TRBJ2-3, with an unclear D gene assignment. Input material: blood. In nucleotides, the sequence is TGTGCCAGCAGTTTGGGCGCAGTAGGCTCAGATACGCAGTATTTT. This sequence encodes CASSLGAVGSDTQYF.